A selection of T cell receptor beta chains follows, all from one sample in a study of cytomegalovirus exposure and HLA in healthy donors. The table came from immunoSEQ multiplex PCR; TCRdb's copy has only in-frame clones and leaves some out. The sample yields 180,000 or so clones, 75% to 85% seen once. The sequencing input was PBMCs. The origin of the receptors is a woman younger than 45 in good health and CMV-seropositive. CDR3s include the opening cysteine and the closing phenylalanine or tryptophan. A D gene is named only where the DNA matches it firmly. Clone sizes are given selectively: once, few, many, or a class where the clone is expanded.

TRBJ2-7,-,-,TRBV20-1,CSALSGYEQYF,TGCAGTGCCCTTAGCGGCTACGAGCAGTACTTC
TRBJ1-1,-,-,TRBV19,CASSPPDTEAFF,TGTGCCAGTAGTCCCCCGGACACTGAAGCTTTCTTT
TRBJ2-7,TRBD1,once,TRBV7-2,CASSLTGQGTYEQYF,TGTGCCAGCAGCTTAACGGGACAGGGGACCTACGAGCAGTACTTC
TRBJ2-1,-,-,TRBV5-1,CASSLEQGSHNEQFF,TGCGCCAGCAGCTTGGAACAGGGTTCTCACAATGAGCAGTTCTTC
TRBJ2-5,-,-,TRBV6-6,CASSYSSETQYF,TGTGCCAGCAGTTACTCTTCGGAGACCCAGTACTTC
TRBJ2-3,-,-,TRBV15,CATSRDLRETQYF,TGTGCCACCAGCAGAGATCTGAGGGAGACGCAGTATTTT
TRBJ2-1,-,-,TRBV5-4,CASSFRSQGNEQFF,TGTGCCAGCAGCTTTCGTTCCCAGGGAAATGAGCAGTTCTTC
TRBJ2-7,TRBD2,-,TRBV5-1,CASGRRGLVAGGDEQYF,TGCGCCAGCGGAAGGAGAGGTCTGGTAGCGGGAGGAGATGAGCAGTACTTC
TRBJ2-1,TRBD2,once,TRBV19,CASSIALADSYNEQFF,TGTGCCAGTAGCATCGCTCTAGCGGACTCCTACAATGAGCAGTTCTTC
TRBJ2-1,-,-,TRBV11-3,CASSLLGANNEQFF,TGTGCCAGCAGCTTACTGGGGGCAAACAATGAGCAGTTCTTC
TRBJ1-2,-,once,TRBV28,CASQSLTGNYGYTF,TGTGCCAGCCAGTCTTTAACGGGGAACTATGGCTACACCTTC
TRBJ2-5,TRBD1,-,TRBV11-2,CASSRDRQETQYF,TGTGCCAGCAGTAGGGACAGACAAGAGACCCAGTACTTC
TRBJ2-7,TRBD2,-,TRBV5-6,CASSLVGNSGAYEQYF,TGTGCCAGCAGCCTCGTCGGGAATAGCGGGGCCTACGAGCAGTACTTC
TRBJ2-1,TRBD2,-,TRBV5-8,CASSLATTSGSYNEQFF,TGTGCCAGCAGCTTGGCAACGACTAGCGGGTCCTACAATGAGCAGTTCTTC
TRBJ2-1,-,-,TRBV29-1,CSVAAGFTYNEQFF,TGCAGCGTTGCGGCAGGGTTCACCTACAATGAGCAGTTCTTC
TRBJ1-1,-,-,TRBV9,CASSAARETEAFF,TGTGCCAGCAGCGCCGCCCGGGAGACTGAAGCTTTCTTT
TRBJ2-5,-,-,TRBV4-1,CASSQASRGETQYF,TGCGCCAGCAGCCAAGCCTCGAGGGGGGAGACCCAGTACTTC
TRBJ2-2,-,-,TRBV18,CASSPGSGLDTGELFF,TGTGCCAGCTCACCAGGGTCAGGTCTGGACACCGGGGAGCTGTTTTTT
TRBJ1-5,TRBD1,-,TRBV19,CASRDRGNNQPQHF,TGTGCCAGTCGAGACAGGGGCAACAATCAGCCCCAGCATTTT
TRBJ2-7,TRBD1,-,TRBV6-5,CASSYRDRIYEQYF,TGTGCCAGCAGTTACCGGGACAGGATCTACGAGCAGTACTTC
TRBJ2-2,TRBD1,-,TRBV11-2,CASNFGTGGTGELFF,TGTGCCAGCAACTTTGGAACAGGGGGCACTGGGGAGCTGTTTTTT
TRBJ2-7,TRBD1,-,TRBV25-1,CASNGDRGYEQYF,TGTGCCAGCAATGGGGACAGGGGCTACGAGCAGTACTTC
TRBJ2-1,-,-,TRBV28,CASSLLASNEQFF,TGTGCCAGCTCCTTACTAGCCAGCAATGAGCAGTTCTTC
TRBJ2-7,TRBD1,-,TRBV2,CASRSRQGASYEQYF,TGTGCCAGCAGATCCCGACAGGGGGCTTCCTACGAGCAGTACTTC
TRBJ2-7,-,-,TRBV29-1,CSVSRSGEFEQYF,TGCAGCGTTTCTCGGTCGGGGGAGTTCGAGCAGTACTTC
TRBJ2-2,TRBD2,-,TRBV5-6,CASSLSPGGLTGELFF,TGTGCCAGCAGCTTGAGTCCGGGAGGGCTCACCGGGGAGCTGTTTTTT
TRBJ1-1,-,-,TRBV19,CASSSQGDTEAFF,TGTGCCAGTAGCTCACAGGGAGACACTGAAGCTTTCTTT
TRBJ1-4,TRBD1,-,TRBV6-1,CASSGRGTGGAGDEKLFF,TGTGCCAGCAGTGGCCGTGGGACAGGGGGCGCGGGAGATGAAAAACTGTTTTTT
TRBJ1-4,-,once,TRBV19,CASRNRDQSHEKLFF,TGTGCCAGTAGGAACAGGGATCAGAGTCATGAAAAACTGTTTTTT
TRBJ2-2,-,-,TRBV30,CAWTAGIFANTGELFF,TGTGCCTGGACGGCGGGGATATTCGCGAACACCGGGGAGCTGTTTTTT
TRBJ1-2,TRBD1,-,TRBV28,CASSLYGQGYGYTF,TGTGCCAGCAGTTTATATGGACAGGGTTATGGCTACACCTTC
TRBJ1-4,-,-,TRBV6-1,CAINIKQDEKLFF,TGTGCCATCAACATCAAACAGGACGAAAAACTGTTTTTT
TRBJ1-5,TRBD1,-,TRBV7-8,CASSLRTGTNQPQHF,TGTGCCAGCAGCTTGAGGACAGGGACAAATCAGCCCCAGCATTTT
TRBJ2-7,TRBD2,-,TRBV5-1,CASSSTLAGGNYEQYF,TGCGCCAGCAGCTCTACGCTAGCGGGAGGAAACTACGAGCAGTACTTC
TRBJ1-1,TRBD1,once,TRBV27,CASRLRNRGNTEAFF,TGTGCCAGCAGACTTAGGAACAGGGGGAACACTGAAGCTTTCTTT
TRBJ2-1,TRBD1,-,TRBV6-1,CASIRQGNEQFF,TGTGCCAGCATCCGACAGGGGAATGAGCAGTTCTTC
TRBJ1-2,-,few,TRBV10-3,CAISELQALGYTF,TGTGCCATCAGTGAACTACAGGCGTTGGGCTACACCTTC
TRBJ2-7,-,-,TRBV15,CATSGDLRSYEQYF,TGTGCCACCAGCGGAGATTTGAGGTCCTACGAGCAGTACTTC